These 11 T cell receptor beta chains were sequenced from one sample in a study of technical replicates of blood from a few donors. Repertoires were generated with immunoSEQ multiplex PCR, while TCRdb's copy carries only in-frame clones and drops some. The sample consists of about 75,000 clones, roughly 90% of them appearing once. The sample comprised PBMCs. The receptors were sampled from a human donor in good health. Some clones in this sample may be carry-over from other donors' samples.

The rearrangement links TRBV27 to TRBJ1-6, with D uncertain. The CDR3 runs to 13 residues. The ends were cut back, 5 bases at V and 8 bases at J, with 10 bases in the middle. Germline CDR1 MNHEY, CDR2 SMNVEV (reference sequence). This chain's CDR3 is CASSLARDSPLHF. The CDR3 DNA reads as TGTGCCAGCAGTCTCGCCCGGGATTCACCCCTCCACTTT.

V is TRBV13 and J is TRBJ2-3; 10 nucleotides align to TRBD2. The CDR3 is 13 residues long. The V segment lost 5 bases and the J segment 4 bases; nucleotides outside the gene matches: 0. Looked up from germline, CDR1 is PRHDT and CDR2 is FYEKMQ (reference sequence). CDR3 sequence (DNA): TGTGCCAGCAGCCTAGCGGGGGCAGATACGCAGTATTTT. It is translated as CASSLAGADTQYF.

The rearrangement joins TRBV5-1 to TRBJ2-1, with D uncertain. In germline, CDR1 is SGHRS, CDR2 YFSETQ. The CDR3 length is 14 residues. Trimming shortened V by 4 bases and J by 6 bases, and 14 bases separated the two germline ends. This CDR3 reads CASSPRLPTNEQFF. Written as DNA, the CDR3 is TGCGCCAGCAGCCCACGACTGCCTACCAATGAGCAGTTCTTC. The full variable domain, completed using reference TRBV5-1 and TRBJ2-1, is KAGVTQTPRYLIKTRGQQVTLSCSPISGHRSVSWYQQTPGQGLQFLFEYFSETQRNKGNFPGRFSGRQFSNSRSEMNVSTLELGDSALYLCASSPRLPTNEQFFGPGTRLTVL.

The chain links TRBV15 to TRBJ2-1; TRBD2 matches 12 bases. The CDR3 is 16 residues long. J was trimmed by 5 bases and V by 1 base; bases with no gene match: 3. Germline CDR1 reads LNHNV; CDR2 reads YYDKDF (reference sequence). DNA of the CDR3: TGTGCCACCAGCAGAGTGTGGACTAGCGGGAACAATGAGCAGTTCTTC. This translates into CATSRVWTSGNNEQFF.

The rearrangement joins TRBV7-9 to TRBJ2-2, with 7 bases lining up with TRBD2. Germline CDR1 reads SEHNR; CDR2 reads FQNEAQ (reference sequence). The CDR3 runs to 15 residues. With 2 bases clipped from V and 4 bases from J, the junction kept 4 bases outside the gene matches. The CDR3 sequence: CASSLRREPTGELFF. DNA of the CDR3: TGTGCCAGCAGCTTAAGGCGGGAGCCCACCGGGGAGCTGTTTTTT.

The chain joins TRBV4-1 to TRBJ1-4; 9 bases align to TRBD1. V lost 6 bases, J lost 1 base, and 12 bases stayed unmatched. The CDR3 is 18 residues long. Germline assignment: CDR1 MGHRA and CDR2 YSYEKL. DNA of the CDR3: TGCGCCAGCAGTCAAACGCCTAACAGGGGGCTAACTAATGAAAAACTGTTTTTT. This sequence encodes CASSQTPNRGLTNEKLFF.

This clone appeared a single time. This CDR3 is CASKKQGEDTEAFF. CDR3 DNA: TGTGCCAGCAAAAAACAGGGGGAGGACACTGAAGCTTTCTTT. The rearrangement uses TRBV2 and TRBJ1-1; TRBD1 matches at 8 bases. This CDR3 has 14 amino acids. The V and J ends lost 7 bases and 3 bases, in that order; junction bases with no gene match: 7. Germline CDR1 is SNHLY and CDR2 is FYNNEI.

V gene TRBV6-1 combines with J gene TRBJ1-5, with D hard to call. V was cut by 2 bases and J by 0 bases, with 14 bases left in between. The CDR3 contains 17 residues. Germline V gene sequence: CDR1 MNHNS, CDR2 SASEGT. This CDR3 reads CASSELTSQISNQPQHF. As DNA, the CDR3 is TGTGCCAGCAGTGAATTAACCTCGCAGATTAGCAATCAGCCCCAGCATTTT.

The CDR3 region is CASRWGVAEQNEQFF. DNA of the CDR3: TGTGCCAGTAGATGGGGGGTAGCGGAGCAGAATGAGCAGTTCTTC. This chain connects TRBV19 to TRBJ2-1, with D possibly being TRBD2 (6 bases). The V gene lost 6 bases and the J gene lost 7 bases, with 19 bases spanning the gap. Per the germline V gene, CDR1 is LNHDA and CDR2 is SQIVND (reference sequence). This CDR3 is 15 amino acids long.

V gene TRBV5-1 combines with J gene TRBJ2-1; D not resolved. From germline, CDR1 is SGHRS and CDR2 YFSETQ. This CDR3 is 15 amino acids long. V was pared by 6 bases and J by 3 bases, with 16 bases between. CDR3: CASNDLETLYNEQFF. CDR3 in DNA: TGCGCCAGCAACGATCTCGAGACTCTCTACAATGAGCAGTTCTTC.

V is TRBV7-2 and J is TRBJ1-1, with D uncertain. The CDR3 has 19 amino acids. V gave up 5 bases and J gave up 0 bases, with 25 bases separating them. Germline-derived CDR1 and CDR2 are SGHTA and FQGNSA. The chain's CDR3 is CASSPTPQGVVGLNTEAFF. The CDR3 DNA is TGTGCCAGCAGCCCCACCCCCCAAGGAGTTGTTGGTCTGAACACTGAAGCTTTCTTT.